This T cell receptor beta chain was identified during a study of cytomegalovirus exposure and HLA in healthy donors. General study findings and limits: CMV antigen specificity was confirmed in vitro for a few CMV-associated chains.

A multiplex PCR was run with 60 Vbeta primers and 13 Jbeta primers. This table comes from immunoSEQ multiplex PCR, and its TCRdb copy is limited to in-frame clones, with some not included. The table includes 95,000 to 100,000 clones, roughly 71% detected once. On this clone itself: Antigen: not known.

The V end was cut by 8 bases, the J end by 6 bases, with 17 bases between. Germline V gene sequence: CDR1 SNHLY, CDR2 FYNNEI. This CDR3 has 15 residues. The chain couples TRBV2 to TRBJ1-6; TRBD1 is a possible D gene (6 bases). The sequenced sample was PBMCs. This clonotype originated in a man between 45 and 60 years old in good health and CMV-seronegative. The CDR3 DNA follows: TGTGCCAGCGAAATGGACAGACTTTTTAATTCACCCCTCCACTTT. Translated: CASEMDRLFNSPLHF.